Below are 2 T cell receptor beta chains sequenced from a single sample in a study of OX40 agonist ivuxolimab in advanced cancers. Repertoires were generated with immunoSEQ multiplex PCR, while TCRdb's copy carries only in-frame clones and drops some. The sample includes about 76,000 clones, 65% to 90% of them seen just once. Sequencing was performed on CD4+ or CD8+ T cells sorted from blood, taken in a trial of the OX40 agonist ivuxolimab. These receptors originate from an adult with an advanced solid tumor such as melanoma, head and neck, liver or kidney cancer.

The rearrangement links TRBV7-2 to TRBJ2-3; D is perhaps TRBD1 (5 bases). Germline assignment: CDR1 SGHTA and CDR2 FQGNSA. The CDR3 spans 13 residues. Trimming took off 7 bases at V and 12 bases at J, with 20 bases between the two ends. For the CDR3, the DNA is TGTGCCAGCACCCCAGGGTCCGTGGCTAGACAGTATTTT. Translated, it gives CASTPGSVARQYF. Combining the CDR3 with reference TRBV7-2 and TRBJ2-3 gives the whole variable domain GAGVSQSPSNKVTEKGKDVELRCDPISGHTALYWYRQSLGQGLEFLIYFQGNSAPDKSGLPSDRFSAERTGGSVSTLTIQRTQQEDSAVYLCASTPGSVARQYFGPGTRLTVL.

V gene TRBV11-1 combines with J gene TRBJ1-1; possible D gene TRBD1, 5 bases. The germline V gene encodes CDR1 SGHAT and CDR2 FQDESV (reference sequence). The CDR3 is made up of 15 amino acids. V lost 4 bases and J 8 bases, leaving 20 bases between the germline ends. CDR3 coding DNA: TGTGCCAGCAGCTCGCCCCGGGACGGTGGACTCGAAGCTTTCTTT. This codes for CASSSPRDGGLEAFF.